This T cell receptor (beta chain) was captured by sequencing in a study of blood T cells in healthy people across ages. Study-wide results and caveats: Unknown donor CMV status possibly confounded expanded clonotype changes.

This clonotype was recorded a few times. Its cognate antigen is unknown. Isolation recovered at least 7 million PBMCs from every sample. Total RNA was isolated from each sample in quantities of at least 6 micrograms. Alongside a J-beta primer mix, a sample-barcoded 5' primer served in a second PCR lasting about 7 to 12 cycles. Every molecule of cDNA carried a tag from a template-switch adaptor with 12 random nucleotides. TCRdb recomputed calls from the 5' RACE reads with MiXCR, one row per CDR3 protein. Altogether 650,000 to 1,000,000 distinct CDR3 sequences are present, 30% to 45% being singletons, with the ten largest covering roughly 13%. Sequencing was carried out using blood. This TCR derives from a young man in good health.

CDR3 DNA sequence: TGTGCCAGCAGCCAAGGCCCCCCGGGACGGAGAAACAATCAGCCCCAGCATTTT. It translates to CASSQGPPGRRNNQPQHF. This chain joins TRBV3-1 and TRBJ1-5, with TRBD1 as a possible D gene (5 bases). The ends were cut back, 1 base at V and 3 bases at J, with 19 bases in the middle. CDR1 and CDR2 from the germline V gene are LGHDT and YNNKEL (reference sequence). The CDR3 spans 18 residues.